One sample yielded the 23 T cell receptor beta chains listed below, sequenced in a study of control samples from healthy donors and cancer patients (dated by TCRdb to 2019 to 2021). Libraries were built with the immunoSEQ multiplex PCR assay. TCRdb's version of the immuneACCESS table is confined to in-frame rearrangements and falls short of the full clone set. An unresolved V gene accounts for under half of the shortfall where checked; the remainder is of unknown origin. The sample includes about 190,000 clones, with roughly nine tenths observed a single time. The leading ten clones occupy 1.5% to 2% of the sample. Sequencing was performed on blood. These receptors originate from a man aged 25 to 45 in good health.

This chain uses TRBV6-5 with TRBJ1-4, with unresolved D. Germline CDR1 reads MNHEY; CDR2 reads SVGAGI. V lost 0 bases to trimming and J lost 7 bases, with 9 bases between them. The CDR3 contains 14 residues. In DNA, the CDR3 is TGTGCCAGCAGTTACTCGAGAGGAGGTGAAAAACTGTTTTTT. Protein: CASSYSRGGEKLFF.

The chain couples TRBV15 to TRBJ1-1, with D unresolved. Germline lookup yields CDR1 LNHNV and CDR2 YYDKDF (reference sequence). This CDR3 region has 15 residues. V lost 0 bases and J lost 0, with 8 bases in between. The CDR3 sequence is CATSRDRAMNTEAFF. Here the CDR3 DNA reads TGTGCCACCAGCAGAGATCGGGCGATGAACACTGAAGCTTTCTTT.

Only one count was recorded for this clone. The V call is TRBV2, the J call TRBJ1-5; no clear D. The V and J ends lost 8 bases and 0 bases respectively, with 11 bases between them. Germline V gives CDR1 SNHLY, CDR2 FYNNEI. The CDR3 contains 14 residues. The chain's CDR3 is CASGPLYSNQPQHF. CDR3 DNA: TGTGCCAGCGGACCGCTTTATAGCAATCAGCCCCAGCATTTT.

This chain uses TRBV19 with TRBJ1-5; perhaps TRBD1 as D (6 bases). V dropped 5 bases and J dropped 6 bases, with 11 bases sitting between them. The CDR3 length is 13 residues. Per the germline V gene, CDR1 is LNHDA and CDR2 is SQIVND (reference sequence). For the CDR3, the DNA is TGTGCCAGTAGTCAGACAGGTTCTCAGCCCCAGCATTTT. Protein sequence: CASSQTGSQPQHF. Full variable domain (outside the CDR3, taken from reference TRBV19 and TRBJ1-5): DGGITQSPKYLFRKEGQNVTLSCEQNLNHDAMYWYRQDPGQGLRLIYYSQIVNDFQKGDIAEGYSVSREKKESFPLTVTSAQKNPTAFYLCASSQTGSQPQHFGDGTRLSIL.

This clone turned up a few times. The genes are TRBV27 and TRBJ2-2; D uncertain. The V and J ends lost 8 bases and 0 bases respectively, with 10 bases between them. Germline CDR1 and CDR2: MNHEY and SMNVEV (reference sequence). This CDR3 comprises 14 residues. CDR3 bases: TGTGCCAGCCGTTGGGCAGCGAACACCGGGGAGCTGTTTTTT. This sequence encodes CASRWAANTGELFF.

The chain joins TRBV6-5 to TRBJ1-2, with 7 bases identical to TRBD1. In germline, CDR1 is MNHEY, CDR2 SVGAGI. CDR3 length equals 13 residues. The V and J ends lost 6 bases and 2 bases, in that order; junction bases with no gene match: 3. CDR3 protein: CASSLDRNYGYTF. In nucleotides, the CDR3 is TGTGCCAGCAGCTTGGACAGGAACTATGGCTACACCTTC.

This clone was counted a single time. The chain carries TRBV15 and TRBJ1-5, with D possibly matching TRBD1 (5 bases). The CDR3 is 15 residues long. Between the trimmed V and J ends, which lost 3 bases and 1 base, there was a span of 10 bases. Germline CDR1 and CDR2: LNHNV and YYDKDF (reference sequence). The chain's CDR3 is CATSSTPGSNQPQHF. CDR3 in DNA: TGTGCCACCAGCAGCACCCCAGGGAGCAATCAGCCCCAGCATTTT.

This clone was recorded once. CDR3 amino acids: CASRESGTSGVDTQYF. In nucleotides, the CDR3 is TGTGCCAGCAGAGAATCCGGGACTAGCGGGGTAGATACGCAGTATTTT. V and J are TRBV6-1 and TRBJ2-3; 13 positions match TRBD2. Germline-derived CDR1 and CDR2 are MNHNS and SASEGT. The CDR3 extends over 16 amino acids. V trimming: 6 bases; J trimming: 5 bases; junction bases outside the gene matches: 8.

The V and J genes are TRBV4-2 and TRBJ2-7, with 9 nucleotides matching TRBD2. The V segment lost 1 base and the J segment 3 bases; nucleotides outside the gene matches: 4. CDR1 and CDR2 (germline): LGHNA, YNFKEQ. CDR3 length: 15 residues. As DNA, the CDR3 is TGTGCCAGCAGCCAAGCCGTAGCGGGGGTCTACGAGCAGTACTTC. Its protein is CASSQAVAGVYEQYF.

The chain has TRBV29-1 and TRBJ1-1; unclear D gene. The V and J ends lost 5 bases and 5 bases respectively, with 12 bases between them. This CDR3 comprises 12 residues. Germline lookup yields CDR1 SQVTM and CDR2 ANQGSEA. The CDR3 loop is CSVNGRGTEAFF. The CDR3 coding sequence is TGCAGCGTTAACGGTCGAGGAACTGAAGCTTTCTTT.

The chain combines TRBV28 with TRBJ1-2; D not certain. V dropped 4 bases and J dropped 0 bases, with 9 bases sitting between them. CDR1 MDHEN and CDR2 SYDVKM come from the germline V gene. The CDR3 extends over 14 amino acids. For the CDR3, the DNA is TGTGCCAGCAGTTCTTCAGGCTCTAACTATGGCTACACCTTC. It specifies CASSSSGSNYGYTF.

V usage is TRBV5-4 and J usage is TRBJ2-7; unclear D gene. This CDR3 is built from 12 residues. Germline CDR1 reads SGHNT; CDR2 reads YYREEE (reference sequence). V lost 0 bases to trimming and J lost 7 bases, with 8 bases between them. CDR3 residues: CASSLGFGEQYF. CDR3 DNA sequence: TGTGCCAGCAGCTTGGGCTTCGGGGAGCAGTACTTC.

The V call is TRBV19, the J call TRBJ2-2, with TRBD1 matching 9 bases. Germline V gene data show CDR1 as LNHDA and CDR2 as SQIVND (reference sequence). V lost 5 bases to trimming and J lost 5 bases; unmatched junction nucleotides: 9. This CDR3 region has 16 residues. In DNA, the CDR3 is TGTGCCAGTAGTCCTCGCGGGACAGGGCGGACCGGGGAGCTGTTTTTT. Protein product: CASSPRGTGRTGELFF.

This chain links TRBV6-1 with TRBJ2-1; D gene ambiguous. The ends were cut back, 2 bases at V and 2 bases at J, with 7 bases in the middle. The CDR3 consists of 14 residues. The germline V gene has CDR1 MNHNS and CDR2 SASEGT. The CDR3 region is CASSELTTYNEQFF. DNA for the CDR3: TGTGCCAGCAGTGAACTGACAACCTACAATGAGCAGTTCTTC.

The J gene is TRBJ2-3, the V gene TRBV28; either TRBD1 or TRBD2 may fit D (7 bases each). CDR3 length: 14 amino acids. Germline V gives CDR1 MDHEN, CDR2 SYDVKM. V lost 2 bases to trimming and J lost 6 bases, with 12 bases between them. In nucleotides, the CDR3 is TGTGCCAGCAGTTTACGGCAGGGGGGGGATACGCAGTATTTT. This codes for CASSLRQGGDTQYF.

This clone came up a few times. The chain recombines TRBV7-8 with TRBJ2-7; D is perhaps TRBD1 (6 bases). Germline lookup yields CDR1 SGHVS and CDR2 FQNEAQ. The CDR3 extends over 12 amino acids. V lost 3 bases and J lost 13, with 16 bases in between. CDR3 protein: CASSFGQTLSYF. As DNA, the CDR3 is TGTGCCAGCAGCTTTGGACAGACCCTAAGTTACTTC.

The V gene is TRBV7-9, the J gene TRBJ1-1; 7 bases align to TRBD1. Germline trimming cut 2 bases from V and 4 bases from J; bases unmatched to any gene: 4. CDR3 length equals 14 residues. The germline CDR1 and CDR2 sequences are SEHNR and FQNEAQ (reference sequence). CDR3: CASSLSRDSTEAFF. The DNA for the CDR3 is TGTGCCAGCAGCTTATCCAGGGACAGCACTGAAGCTTTCTTT.

This chain uses TRBV6-5 with TRBJ2-7; 9 bases fit TRBD1. This CDR3 has 15 amino acids. Per germline, CDR1 MNHEY and CDR2 SVGAGI. The trim removed 7 bases at V and 4 bases at J, leaving 11 bases unmatched. The CDR3 nucleotides read TGTGCCAGCAACGGTGGCACAGGGGGCTCGTACGAGCAGTACTTC. This translates into CASNGGTGGSYEQYF.

This chain connects TRBV4-2 to TRBJ2-6, with a tentative D call TRBD2 (6 bases). CDR3 length: 16 amino acids. Trimming shortened V by 0 bases and J by 2 bases, and 8 bases separated the two germline ends. The germline CDR1 and CDR2 sequences are LGHNA and YNFKEQ. CDR3 residues: CASSQEASAGANVLTF. CDR3 sequence (DNA): TGTGCCAGCAGCCAAGAAGCTAGCGCTGGGGCCAACGTCCTGACTTTC.

This clone has only one observation. The chain recombines TRBV4-2 with TRBJ2-7; D is ambiguous. This CDR3 comprises 12 residues. Germline assignment: CDR1 LGHNA and CDR2 YNFKEQ. V was cut by 0 bases and J by 4 bases, with 4 bases left in between. The CDR3 DNA sequence: TGTGCCAGCAGCCAAGATAGATACGAGCAGTACTTC. Translation: CASSQDRYEQYF.

This clone was found once. V is TRBV19 and J is TRBJ2-1; the match to TRBD1 covers 9 bases. The length of the CDR3 is 14 residues. Losses at the gene ends were 4 bases for V and 9 bases for J; bases not matched to a gene: 7. Germline CDR1 reads LNHDA; CDR2 reads SQIVND (reference sequence). The CDR3 DNA reads TGTGCCAGTAGTAAAGGACAGGGGTTTGGTGAGCAGTTCTTC. This codes for CASSKGQGFGEQFF.

The chain uses TRBV20-1 and TRBJ2-6, with D perhaps TRBD1 or TRBD2 (5 bases each). V gave up 3 bases and J gave up 13 bases, with 13 bases separating them. Germline assignment: CDR1 DFQATT and CDR2 SNEGSKA (reference sequence). The CDR3 runs 12 residues. The CDR3 coding sequence is TGCAGTGCTAGTAGGGACGGAGTTGTCCTGACTTTC. It encodes CSASRDGVVLTF.

CDR3 DNA sequence: TGTGCCAGCAGAGGGAGTAATTCACCCCTCCACTTT. Protein product: CASRGSNSPLHF. The V and J genes are TRBV3-1 (or the pseudogene TRBV3-2) and TRBJ1-6; D ambiguous. The CDR3 has 12 residues. Trimming left V 6 bases short and J 6 bases short, with 6 bases between. CDR1 LGHDT and CDR2 YNNKEL come from the germline V gene (reference sequence).